The 20 T cell receptor beta chains given below trace back to one sample, sequenced in a study of a mutant IDH1 vaccine in newly diagnosed glioma. The time point was: week 35, safety follow-up. Vaccination comprised doses that each held 300 ug of mutant IDH1 20-mer peptide, plus topical imiquimod. Assay: immunoSEQ multiplex PCR; the TCRdb copy retains only in-frame clones and omits some. This table holds 20,000 to 30,000 clones, less than 90% found once. These TCRs' antigens remain unknown. The sequencing used PBMCs, collected from a glioma patient whose treatment included an IDH1 peptide vaccine. The origin of the receptors is a man aged 25 to 40 with glioma.

The genes are TRBV4-3 and TRBJ1-5; D might be TRBD1 (6 bases). The germline V and J ends were trimmed by 3 bases and 5 bases, with 17 bases remaining between them. This CDR3 has 16 residues. Germline CDR1 LGHNA, CDR2 YSLEER. CDR3 DNA sequence: TGCGCCAGCAGCCAGTCGGCCACAGGGTCATATCAGCCCCAGCATTTT. Its translation is CASSQSATGSYQPQHF.

This sequence joins TRBV19 and TRBJ2-5; 9 nucleotides align to TRBD1. With V trimmed by 4 bases and J by 1 base, 4 bases remained unmatched. Germline assignment: CDR1 LNHDA and CDR2 SQIVND (reference sequence). The CDR3 contains 15 residues. This CDR3 is CASSRLQGAQETQYF. The CDR3 nucleotides read TGTGCCAGTAGTAGGCTACAGGGGGCCCAAGAGACCCAGTACTTC.

The chain employs TRBV15 and TRBJ2-7; D is ambiguous. Germline V gene data show CDR1 as LNHNV and CDR2 as YYDKDF (reference sequence). This CDR3 region has 14 residues. V gave up 5 bases and J gave up 3 bases, with 14 bases separating them. The CDR3 region is CATSAHSFLYEQYF. CDR3 DNA: TGTGCCACCAGCGCGCACTCCTTCCTCTACGAGCAGTACTTC.

CDR3 sequence reads: CASSPRTGRMRQETQYF. The CDR3 DNA is TGTGCCAGCAGCCCCAGGACAGGGAGGATGAGACAAGAGACCCAGTACTTC. The chain uses TRBV5-6 and TRBJ2-5; 8 nucleotides line up with TRBD1. With 4 bases clipped from V and 2 bases from J, the junction kept 13 bases outside the gene matches. The germline CDR1 and CDR2 sequences are SGHDT and YYEEEE. The CDR3 runs to 17 residues.

The gene calls are TRBV2 and TRBJ1-5; perhaps TRBD1 as D (6 bases). The V end lost 5 bases, the J end lost 2 bases, and 13 bases lay between the germline ends. The germline V gene has CDR1 SNHLY and CDR2 FYNNEI. The CDR3 runs 15 residues. The CDR3 DNA is TGTGCCAGCAGTAAAAACAGGGAGGGCAATCAGCCCCAGCATTTT. Amino acid sequence: CASSKNREGNQPQHF.

This clone has a handful of counts. V and J are TRBV5-6 and TRBJ1-1; 10 bases are shared with TRBD1. The CDR3 extends over 16 amino acids. The V segment lost 4 bases and the J segment 1 base; nucleotides outside the gene matches: 7. Germline-derived CDR1 and CDR2 are SGHDT and YYEEEE. DNA for the CDR3: TGTGCCAGCAGCAAAGACAGGGGGCGGGCGAACACTGAAGCTTTCTTT. It translates to CASSKDRGRANTEAFF.

The rearrangement uses TRBV2 and TRBJ2-5; D unresolved. The germline gives CDR1 SNHLY, CDR2 FYNNEI. CDR3 length: 17 amino acids. Trimming stripped 5 bases from V and 2 bases from J, with 21 bases between. The CDR3 DNA is TGTGCCAGCAGTCCCAAACGAAACCGGGCCCTTCAAGAGACCCAGTACTTC. Its translation is CASSPKRNRALQETQYF.

This clone has only one observation. This chain uses TRBV28 with TRBJ1-2, with D possibly matching TRBD1 (6 bases). Germline lookup yields CDR1 MDHEN and CDR2 SYDVKM. The CDR3 covers 12 residues. With 5 bases removed from V and 8 bases from J, the gap between germline ends came to 12 bases. Written as DNA, the CDR3 is TGTGCCAGCAGTCCGCCAGGGGAAGGCTACACCTTC. It translates to CASSPPGEGYTF.

The V and J genes are TRBV9 and TRBJ1-2, with D unclear. V was shortened by 0 bases and J by 4 bases, with 7 bases between the two germline ends. CDR1 is SGDLS, CDR2 YYNGEE, per germline. This CDR3 has 13 amino acids. CDR3 nucleotides: TGTGCCAGCAGCGTAGGGGATACCTATGGCTACACCTTC. It encodes CASSVGDTYGYTF.

The rearrangement uses TRBV5-3 and TRBJ1-1, with D hard to call. TRBV5-3 is recorded as an ORF, its role being uncertain. Trimming cost V 1 base and J 2 bases, with 12 bases left between them. The CDR3 consists of 15 residues. The CDR3 loop reads CARSLSPRVNTEAFF. For the CDR3, the DNA is TGTGCCAGAAGCTTGTCCCCGAGGGTAAACACTGAAGCTTTCTTT.

DNA for the CDR3: TGTGCCAGCTCACTAAGACAGGGGGCAGAGGAGAATTCACCCCTCCACTTT. Amino acid sequence: CASSLRQGAEENSPLHF. The rearrangement joins TRBV18 to TRBJ1-6; 10 bases align to TRBD1. Germline CDR1 reads KGHSH; CDR2 reads LQKENI. CDR3 size: 17 residues. J was trimmed by 7 bases and V by 4 bases; bases with no gene match: 10.

The chain couples TRBV6-5 to TRBJ1-4; the D gene is possibly TRBD1 (6 bases). The CDR3 consists of 14 residues. Germline V gene sequence: CDR1 MNHEY, CDR2 SVGAGI. V shed 6 bases and J shed 3 bases, with 11 bases lying between them. CDR3 in amino acids: CASRLQGPNEKLFF. The DNA of the CDR3 is TGTGCCAGCAGATTACAGGGTCCTAATGAAAAACTGTTTTTT.

This chain joins TRBV7-9 and TRBJ2-3; no firm D call. The germline CDR1 and CDR2 sequences are SEHNR and FQNEAQ (reference sequence). Trimming pared 4 bases from V and 2 bases from J, leaving 10 bases between. This CDR3 has 14 residues. The CDR3 DNA reads as TGTGCCAGCAGCTCGGACCCGACCACAGATACGCAGTATTTT. Translating gives CASSSDPTTDTQYF.

The chain links TRBV4-1 to TRBJ2-2; D remains ambiguous. This CDR3 has 14 residues. Germline CDR1 and CDR2: MGHRA and YSYEKL. Between the trimmed V and J ends, which lost 4 bases and 4 bases, there was a span of 10 bases. The CDR3 nucleotides are TGCGCCAGCAGCCTAACTCGTAGCACCGGGGAGCTGTTTTTT. This codes for CASSLTRSTGELFF.

The chain is built from TRBV5-4 and TRBJ2-7, with unresolved D. V was clipped by 1 base and J by 2 bases, with 10 bases between them. Germline values: CDR1 SGHNT, CDR2 YYREEE (reference sequence). The length of the CDR3 is 14 residues. CDR3 sequence (DNA): TGTGCCAGCAGCTTGCGAGACGGAACCTACGAGCAGTACTTC. It codes for CASSLRDGTYEQYF.

The rearrangement joins TRBV19 to TRBJ1-4; maybe TRBD1 (5 bases). V was clipped by 5 bases and J by 0 bases, with 22 bases between them. Germline CDR1 is LNHDA and CDR2 is SQIVND (reference sequence). The CDR3 covers 19 residues. CDR3 loop: CASSFQELRGIATNEKLFF. In nucleotides, the CDR3 is TGTGCCAGTAGTTTTCAGGAACTGAGGGGTATCGCAACTAATGAAAAACTGTTTTTT.

The rearrangement uses TRBV5-1 and TRBJ2-5, with D possibly being TRBD1 or TRBD2 (5 bases each). The V and J ends lost 5 bases and 5 bases respectively, with 13 bases between them. The germline V gene encodes CDR1 SGHRS and CDR2 YFSETQ. The CDR3 totals 13 residues. CDR3 in DNA: TGCGCCAGCAGGGGGGACGGAGCGGAGACCCAGTACTTC. It yields the protein CASRGDGAETQYF.

This chain uses TRBV5-1 with TRBJ2-7; the match to TRBD2 covers 8 bases. CDR1 and CDR2 from the germline V gene are SGHRS and YFSETQ. V trimming: 7 bases; J trimming: 4 bases; junction bases outside the gene matches: 7. This CDR3 spans 13 amino acids. The CDR3 nucleotides read TGCGCCAGCCGGGGTAGCGGGGTATACGAGCAGTACTTC. As protein: CASRGSGVYEQYF.

This clone was seen a handful of times. The chain is built from TRBV5-4 and TRBJ2-3, with 8 bases identical to TRBD2. Per germline, CDR1 SGHNT and CDR2 YYREEE (reference sequence). The CDR3 contains 15 residues. Losses at the gene ends were 0 bases for V and 6 bases for J; bases not matched to a gene: 6. The CDR3 coding sequence is TGTGCCAGCAGCTTGGATCTTAGCGGGGTGGATACGCAGTATTTT. Protein sequence: CASSLDLSGVDTQYF.

The chain has TRBV15 and TRBJ2-5; the D gene is possibly TRBD1 (5 bases). The CDR3 loop spans 15 amino acids. Trimming took 5 bases from V and 0 from J, leaving 13 bases between them. Germline-derived CDR1 and CDR2 are LNHNV and YYDKDF (reference sequence). CDR3 sequence (DNA): TGTGCCACCAGCGGGGCCTGGACGGACCAAGAGACCCAGTACTTC. Protein sequence: CATSGAWTDQETQYF.